This T cell receptor beta chain came from a study of Graves' ophthalmopathy and Graves' hyperthyroidism (dated by TCRdb to about 2018). General notes on the study: Peripheral blood was collected at initial diagnosis, prior to any treatment. The study used signatures of the TCR beta repertoire to tell Graves' ophthalmopathy apart from Graves' hyperthyroidism and to predict which patients would progress to ophthalmopathy. In total, approximately 130 blood samples were TCR-sequenced: around 42 ophthalmopathy, about 75 hyperthyroidism and roughly 17 hyperthyroidism-to-ophthalmopathy patients. A discovery set of about 99 patients (43 ophthalmopathy, 57 stable hyperthyroidism) was enrolled to explore V-J signatures distinguishing ophthalmopathy from hyperthyroidism. For independent validation, a separate cohort was made up of approximately 19 hyperthyroidism patients plus 17 patients who later progressed from hyperthyroidism to ophthalmopathy. In several hyperthyroidism patients, the T-cell repertoires found in thyroid tissue were compared with those found in blood. Once sampling was done, hyperthyroidism patients were given methimazole at a starting dose of 30 mg daily, while ophthalmopathy patients were given high-dose intravenous methylprednisolone.

This clonotype has just a few counts. The clone's antigen remains unknown. Base qualities are not at hand, and no much larger clone is one base apart. The CDR3, from cysteine to phenylalanine, totals 17 residues. Solely the CDR3 DNA is kept, with 51 bases framed from the first base. Reading the germline V gene gives CDR1 SNHLY and CDR2 FYNNEI. The junction shows trimming of 2 bases on V and 0 bases on J, and the gene matches do not reach 9 bases of it. What the research found in general, with its limitations: In validation, the model predicted ophthalmopathy progression with roughly 68% sensitivity and 72.22% specificity; roughly 11 predicted patients were CT-confirmed with GO in a median of roughly 6.8 months. In cross-validation, the 13-signature model distinguished ophthalmopathy from stable hyperthyroidism with nearly 90% sensitivity and around 81% specificity, while in the test set the corresponding values were approximately 80% and 75%. Among expanded thyroid clonotypes with frequency above 0.001, most also showed up in blood, which suggests that blood repertoires may reflect the thyroid immune response. No statistical method was used to predetermine the sample size, and group allocation was not hidden from the investigators.

Patients with ophthalmopathy had moderately to severely active disease, with a Clinical Activity Score of 3 or more, a NOSPECS grade of 4 or more, and a disease duration of less than 3 months. Patients with other autoimmune diseases, uncontrolled infections, pregnancy or lactation were excluded from the study. Clinical symptoms, serum thyroxine, TRAb, thyroid ultrasound and orbital computed tomography were used for diagnosis. PBMCs were isolated from 7.5 to 10 ml of fresh peripheral blood by Ficoll-Paque density gradient centrifugation. Total RNA was extracted with Trizol reagent and quality-checked on an Agilent 2100 Bioanalyzer. For repertoire sequencing, TCR beta CDR3 regions were amplified from RNA transcripts. The first round of RT-PCR was done with HTBI primers and the Qiagen OneStep RT-PCR kit, and was followed by a second round of multiplex PCR, then size selection and purification. Libraries were sequenced paired-end with 100 bp reads on an Illumina HiSeq2000. On the authors' methods: SOAPnuke was used to process the reads, removing any read that contained adapters or uncalled bases, had a mean Phred below 15, or lacked an exact match to the constant primer or identifier. COPE v1.2.5 was used to merge high-quality paired reads. Each unique nucleotide sequence was treated as a clonotype, and MiTCR v1.1 was used to align the clonotypes to the IMGT TRB V, D and J references. The analysis was limited to V-J combinations with a frequency above 0.0001, which together covered 99% to 99.2% of the repertoires. A TCR clonal expansion and chaos score per V-J combination was defined as the ratio of F50 clonal expansion to chaos observed in the TCRdist matrix. Welch's t-statistics and random forest were used to reduce the features to 10 to 15 V-J combinations, which were then used as input to a naive Bayes classifier. The similarity between thyroid and blood repertoires was quantified using the Morisita-Horn index. TCRdb itself trimmed the public reads at Q25 with fastp, ran MiXCR and retained productive beta chains. CDR3 protein duplicates are merged, each entry listing the most common genes and DNA. None of the V and J calls come from the authors' own analysis; TCRdb made them. The sample has about 700,000 distinct CDR3 sequences on record, about 44% of them singletons. The ten largest clones capture roughly 46% of the sample.

The sample comprised peripheral blood. The receptor was isolated from an adult man with Graves' ophthalmopathy. The rearrangement joined TRBV2 to TRBJ2-5, with 7 bases aligning to TRBD1. CDR3 protein: CASSENYRGRYQETQYF. In nucleotide form, the sequence is TGTGCCAGCAGTGAAAATTACAGGGGCCGATACCAAGAGACCCAGTACTTC.